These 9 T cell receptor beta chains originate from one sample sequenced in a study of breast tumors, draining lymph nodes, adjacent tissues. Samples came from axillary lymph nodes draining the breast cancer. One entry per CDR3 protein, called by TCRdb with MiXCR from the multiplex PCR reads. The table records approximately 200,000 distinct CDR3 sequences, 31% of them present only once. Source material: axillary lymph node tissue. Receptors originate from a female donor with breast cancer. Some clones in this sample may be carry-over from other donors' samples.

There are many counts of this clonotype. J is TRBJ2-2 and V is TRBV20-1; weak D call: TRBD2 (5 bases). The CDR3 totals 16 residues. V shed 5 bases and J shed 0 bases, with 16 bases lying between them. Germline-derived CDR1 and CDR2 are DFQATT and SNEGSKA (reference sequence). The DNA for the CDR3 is TGCAGTGCTTTCAGCGGACCACTCCCGAACACCGGGGAGCTGTTTTTT. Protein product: CSAFSGPLPNTGELFF.

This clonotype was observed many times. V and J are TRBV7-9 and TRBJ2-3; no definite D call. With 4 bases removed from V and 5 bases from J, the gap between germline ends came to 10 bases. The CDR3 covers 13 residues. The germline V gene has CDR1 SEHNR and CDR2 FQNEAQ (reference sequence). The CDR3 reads CASSSVWGDTQYF. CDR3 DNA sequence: TGTGCCAGCAGCTCAGTCTGGGGAGATACGCAGTATTTT.

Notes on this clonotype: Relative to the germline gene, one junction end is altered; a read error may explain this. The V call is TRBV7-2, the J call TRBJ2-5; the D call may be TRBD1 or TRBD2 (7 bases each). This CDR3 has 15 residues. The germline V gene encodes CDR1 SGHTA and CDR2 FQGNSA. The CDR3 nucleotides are TGTGCCAGCAGCTTCAGGGGGGGGGTCGGAGAGACCCAGCACTTC. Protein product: CASSFRGGVGETQHF. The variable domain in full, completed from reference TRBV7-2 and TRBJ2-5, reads GAGVSQSPSNKVTEKGKDVELRCDPISGHTALYWYRQSLGQGLEFLIYFQGNSAPDKSGLPSDRFSAERTGGSVSTLTIQRTQQEDSAVYLCASSFRGGVGETQHFGPGTRLLVL.

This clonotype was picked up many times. CDR3 DNA: TGTGCCAGCGCAGATCCGCAGGGGATCGAGCAGTACTTC. It is translated as CASADPQGIEQYF. J is TRBJ2-7 and V is TRBV11-2; tentatively, D is TRBD1 (6 bases). CDR1 SGHAT and CDR2 FQNNGV come from the germline V gene. The CDR3 spans 13 residues. With 8 bases removed from V and 6 bases from J, the gap between germline ends came to 17 bases.

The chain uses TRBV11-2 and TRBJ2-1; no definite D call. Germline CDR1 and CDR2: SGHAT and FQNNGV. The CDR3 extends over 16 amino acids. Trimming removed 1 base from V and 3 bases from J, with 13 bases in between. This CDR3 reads CASSLVGITLYNEQFF. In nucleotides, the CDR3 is TGTGCCAGCAGCTTAGTGGGGATCACCCTCTACAATGAGCAGTTCTTC. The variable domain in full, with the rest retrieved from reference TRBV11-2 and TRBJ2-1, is EAGVAQSPRYKIIEKRQSVAFWCNPISGHATLYWYQQILGQGPKLLIQFQNNGVVDDSQLPKDRFSAERLKGVDSTLKIQPAKLEDSAVYLCASSLVGITLYNEQFFGPGTRLTVL.

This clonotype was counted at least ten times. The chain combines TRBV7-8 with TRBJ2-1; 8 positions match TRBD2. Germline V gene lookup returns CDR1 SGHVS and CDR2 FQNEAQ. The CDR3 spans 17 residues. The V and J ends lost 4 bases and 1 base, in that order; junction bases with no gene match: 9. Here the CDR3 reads CASSSIAGRGSYNEQFF. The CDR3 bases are TGTGCCAGCAGCTCAATAGCGGGAAGGGGTTCCTACAATGAGCAGTTCTTC.

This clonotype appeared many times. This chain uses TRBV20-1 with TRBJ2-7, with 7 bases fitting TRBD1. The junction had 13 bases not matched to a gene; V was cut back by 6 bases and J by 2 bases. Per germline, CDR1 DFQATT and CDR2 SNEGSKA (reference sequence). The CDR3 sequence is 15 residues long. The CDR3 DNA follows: TGCAGTGCAAACCCCCACAAGACAGGGACCTACGAGCAGTACTTC. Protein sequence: CSANPHKTGTYEQYF.

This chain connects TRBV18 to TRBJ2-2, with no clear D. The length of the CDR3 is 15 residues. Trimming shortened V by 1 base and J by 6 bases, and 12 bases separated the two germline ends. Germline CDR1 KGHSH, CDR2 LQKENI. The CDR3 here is CASSPLDMSSGELFF. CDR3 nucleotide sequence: TGTGCCAGCTCACCACTAGATATGAGTTCCGGGGAGCTGTTTTTT.

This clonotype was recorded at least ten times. The CDR3 reads CASSERGSGNTIYF. The CDR3 DNA reads as TGCGCCAGCAGTGAGCGGGGGTCTGGAAACACCATATATTTT. The rearrangement uses TRBV10-2 and TRBJ1-3, with a possible D match to TRBD1 (5 bases). Trimming left V 2 bases short and J 1 base short, with 6 bases between. The CDR3 has 14 residues. Germline V CDR1 and CDR2: WSHSY, SAAADI.